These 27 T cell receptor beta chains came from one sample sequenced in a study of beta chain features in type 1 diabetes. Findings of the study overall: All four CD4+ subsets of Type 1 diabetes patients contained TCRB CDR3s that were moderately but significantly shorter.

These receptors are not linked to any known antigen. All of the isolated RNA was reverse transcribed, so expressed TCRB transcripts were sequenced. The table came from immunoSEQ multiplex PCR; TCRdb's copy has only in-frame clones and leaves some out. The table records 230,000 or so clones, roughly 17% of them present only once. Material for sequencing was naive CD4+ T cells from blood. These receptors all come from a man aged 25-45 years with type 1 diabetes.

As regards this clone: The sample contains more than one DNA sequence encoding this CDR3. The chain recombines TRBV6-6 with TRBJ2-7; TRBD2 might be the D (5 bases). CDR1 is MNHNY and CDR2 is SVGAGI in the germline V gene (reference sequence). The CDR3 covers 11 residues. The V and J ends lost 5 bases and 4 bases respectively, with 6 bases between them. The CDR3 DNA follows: TGTGCCAGCAGTACGGGGTACGAGCAGTACTTC. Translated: CASSTGYEQYF.

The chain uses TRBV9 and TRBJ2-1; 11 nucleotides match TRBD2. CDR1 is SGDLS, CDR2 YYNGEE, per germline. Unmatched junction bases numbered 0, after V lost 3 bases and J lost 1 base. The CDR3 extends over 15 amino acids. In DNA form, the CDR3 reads TGTGCCAGCAGCGCTAGCGGGAGGTCCTACAATGAGCAGTTCTTC. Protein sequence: CASSASGRSYNEQFF.

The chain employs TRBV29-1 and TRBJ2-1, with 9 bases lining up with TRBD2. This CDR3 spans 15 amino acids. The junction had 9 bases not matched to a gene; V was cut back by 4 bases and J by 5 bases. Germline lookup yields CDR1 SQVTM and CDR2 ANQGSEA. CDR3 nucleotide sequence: TGCAGCGTTGTTGCAGATCTAGCGGGAAACAATGAGCAGTTCTTC. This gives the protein CSVVADLAGNNEQFF.

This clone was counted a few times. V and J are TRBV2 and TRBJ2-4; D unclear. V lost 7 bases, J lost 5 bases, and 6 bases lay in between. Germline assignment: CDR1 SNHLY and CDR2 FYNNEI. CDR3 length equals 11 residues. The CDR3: CASKWENIQYF. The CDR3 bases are TGTGCCAGCAAGTGGGAAAACATTCAGTACTTC.

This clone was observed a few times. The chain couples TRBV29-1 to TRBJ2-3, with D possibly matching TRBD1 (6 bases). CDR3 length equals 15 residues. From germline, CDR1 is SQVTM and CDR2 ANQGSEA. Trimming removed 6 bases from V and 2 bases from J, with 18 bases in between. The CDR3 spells CSVGRTVSDTDTQYF. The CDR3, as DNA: TGCAGCGTGGGGCGGACAGTATCCGACACAGATACGCAGTATTTT.

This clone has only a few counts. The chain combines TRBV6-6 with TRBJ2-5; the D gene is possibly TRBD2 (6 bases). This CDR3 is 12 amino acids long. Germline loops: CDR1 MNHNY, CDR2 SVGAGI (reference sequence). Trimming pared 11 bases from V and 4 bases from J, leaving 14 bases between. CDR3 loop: CAEAEGRETQYF. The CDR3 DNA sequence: TGTGCCGAGGCGGAGGGGCGAGAGACCCAGTACTTC.

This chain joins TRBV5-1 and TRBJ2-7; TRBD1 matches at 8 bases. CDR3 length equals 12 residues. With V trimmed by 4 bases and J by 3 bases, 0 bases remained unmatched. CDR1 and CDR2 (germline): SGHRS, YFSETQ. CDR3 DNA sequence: TGCGCCAGCAGCACAGGGGGCTACGAGCAGTACTTC. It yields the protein CASSTGGYEQYF.

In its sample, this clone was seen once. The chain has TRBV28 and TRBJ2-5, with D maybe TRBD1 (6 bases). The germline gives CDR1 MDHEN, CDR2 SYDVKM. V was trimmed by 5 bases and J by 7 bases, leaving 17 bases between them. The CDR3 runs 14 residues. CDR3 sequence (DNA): TGTGCCAGCAGTCCCGATACAGGGCCTGGGACCCAGTACTTC. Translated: CASSPDTGPGTQYF.

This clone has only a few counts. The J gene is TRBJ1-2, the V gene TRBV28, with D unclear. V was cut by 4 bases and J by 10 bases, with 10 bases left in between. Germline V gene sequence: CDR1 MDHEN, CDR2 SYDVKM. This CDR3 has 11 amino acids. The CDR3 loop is CASSSTRSYTF. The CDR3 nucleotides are TGTGCCAGCAGTTCGACCAGGTCCTACACCTTC.

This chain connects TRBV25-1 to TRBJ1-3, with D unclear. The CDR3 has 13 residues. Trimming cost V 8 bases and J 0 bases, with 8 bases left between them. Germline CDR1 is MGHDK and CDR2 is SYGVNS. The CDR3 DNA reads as TGTGCCAGCGGGAGGCACTCTGGAAACACCATATATTTT. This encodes CASGRHSGNTIYF.

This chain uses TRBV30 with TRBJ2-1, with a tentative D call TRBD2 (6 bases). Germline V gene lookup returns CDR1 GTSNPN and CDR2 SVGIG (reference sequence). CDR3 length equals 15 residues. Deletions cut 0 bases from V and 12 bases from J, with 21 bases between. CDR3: CAWSVLTGRTQGQFF. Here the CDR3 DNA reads TGTGCCTGGAGTGTACTTACCGGGAGAACCCAGGGGCAGTTCTTC.

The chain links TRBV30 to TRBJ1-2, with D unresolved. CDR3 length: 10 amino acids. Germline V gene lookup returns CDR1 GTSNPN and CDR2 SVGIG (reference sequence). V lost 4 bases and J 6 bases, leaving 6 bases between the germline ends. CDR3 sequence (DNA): TGTGCCTGGAACCATGATGGCTACACCTTC. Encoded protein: CAWNHDGYTF.

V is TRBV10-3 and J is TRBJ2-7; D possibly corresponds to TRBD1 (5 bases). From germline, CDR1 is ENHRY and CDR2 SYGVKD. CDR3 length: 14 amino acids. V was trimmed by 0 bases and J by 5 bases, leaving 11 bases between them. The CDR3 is CAISESATVNEQYF. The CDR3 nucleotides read TGTGCCATCAGTGAGTCTGCGACAGTTAACGAGCAGTACTTC.

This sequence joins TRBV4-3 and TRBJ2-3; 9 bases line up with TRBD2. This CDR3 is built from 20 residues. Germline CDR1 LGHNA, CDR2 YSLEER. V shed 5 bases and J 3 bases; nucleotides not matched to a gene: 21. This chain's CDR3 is CASSKNSRGLASRGTDTQYF. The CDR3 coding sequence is TGCGCCAGCAGCAAGAATTCCAGGGGACTAGCTTCAAGGGGAACAGATACGCAGTATTTT.

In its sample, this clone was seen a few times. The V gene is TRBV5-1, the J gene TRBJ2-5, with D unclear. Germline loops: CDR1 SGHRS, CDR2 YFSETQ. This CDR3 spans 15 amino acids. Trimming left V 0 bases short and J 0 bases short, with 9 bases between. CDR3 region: CASSLGTANQETQYF. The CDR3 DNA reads TGCGCCAGCAGCTTGGGCACCGCTAACCAAGAGACCCAGTACTTC.

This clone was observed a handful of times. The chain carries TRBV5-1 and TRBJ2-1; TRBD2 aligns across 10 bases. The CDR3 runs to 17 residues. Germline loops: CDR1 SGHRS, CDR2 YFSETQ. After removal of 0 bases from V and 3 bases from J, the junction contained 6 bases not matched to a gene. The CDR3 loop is CASSLDRTSGIYNEQFF. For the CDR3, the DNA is TGCGCCAGCAGCTTGGACCGGACTAGCGGAATCTACAATGAGCAGTTCTTC. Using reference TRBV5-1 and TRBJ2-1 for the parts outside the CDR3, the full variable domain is KAGVTQTPRYLIKTRGQQVTLSCSPISGHRSVSWYQQTPGQGLQFLFEYFSETQRNKGNFPGRFSGRQFSNSRSEMNVSTLELGDSALYLCASSLDRTSGIYNEQFFGPGTRLTVL.

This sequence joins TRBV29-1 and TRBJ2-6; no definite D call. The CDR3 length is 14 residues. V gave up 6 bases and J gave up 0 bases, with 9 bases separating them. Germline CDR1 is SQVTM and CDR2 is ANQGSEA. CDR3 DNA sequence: TGCAGCGTAATAGGAGACTCTGGGGCCAACGTCCTGACTTTC. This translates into CSVIGDSGANVLTF.

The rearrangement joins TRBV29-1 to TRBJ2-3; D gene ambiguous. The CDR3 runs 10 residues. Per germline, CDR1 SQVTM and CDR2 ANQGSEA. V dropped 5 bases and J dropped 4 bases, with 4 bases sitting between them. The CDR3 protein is CSVSADTQYF. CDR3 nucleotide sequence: TGCAGCGTTTCCGCAGATACGCAGTATTTT.

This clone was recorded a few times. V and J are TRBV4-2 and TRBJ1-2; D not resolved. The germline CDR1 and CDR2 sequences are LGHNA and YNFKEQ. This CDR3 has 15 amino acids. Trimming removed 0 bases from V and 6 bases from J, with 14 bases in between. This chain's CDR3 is CASSQDLNHLDGYTF. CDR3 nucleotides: TGTGCCAGCAGCCAAGATCTCAATCACCTCGATGGCTACACCTTC.

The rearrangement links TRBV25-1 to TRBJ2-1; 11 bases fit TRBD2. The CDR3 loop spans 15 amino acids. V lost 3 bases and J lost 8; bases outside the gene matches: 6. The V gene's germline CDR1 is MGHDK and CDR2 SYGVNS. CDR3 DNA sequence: TGTGCCAGCAGTGATCCACGGACTAGCGGGCATGAGCAGTTCTTC. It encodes CASSDPRTSGHEQFF.

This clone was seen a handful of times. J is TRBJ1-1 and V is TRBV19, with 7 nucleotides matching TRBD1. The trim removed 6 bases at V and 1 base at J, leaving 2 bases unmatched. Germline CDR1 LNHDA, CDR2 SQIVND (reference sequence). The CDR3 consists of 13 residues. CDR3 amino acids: CASRNRGNTEAFF. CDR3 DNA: TGTGCCAGTAGGAACAGGGGGAACACTGAAGCTTTCTTT.

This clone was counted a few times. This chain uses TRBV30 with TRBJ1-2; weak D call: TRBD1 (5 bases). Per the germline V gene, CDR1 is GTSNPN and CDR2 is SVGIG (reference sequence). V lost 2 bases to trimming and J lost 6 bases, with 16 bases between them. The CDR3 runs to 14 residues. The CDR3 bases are TGTGCCTGGAGTTTTTTGGGGCGGCGACATGGCTACACCTTC. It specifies CAWSFLGRRHGYTF.

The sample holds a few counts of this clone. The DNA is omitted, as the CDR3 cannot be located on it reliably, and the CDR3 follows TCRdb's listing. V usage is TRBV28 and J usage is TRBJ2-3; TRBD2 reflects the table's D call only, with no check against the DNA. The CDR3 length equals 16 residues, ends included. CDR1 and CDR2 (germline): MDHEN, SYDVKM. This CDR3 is CASSSSASGSTDTQYF.

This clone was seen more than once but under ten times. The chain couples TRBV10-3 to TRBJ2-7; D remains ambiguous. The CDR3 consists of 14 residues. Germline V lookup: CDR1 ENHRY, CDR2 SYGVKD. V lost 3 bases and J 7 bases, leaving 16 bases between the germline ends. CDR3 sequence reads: CAISDRSDSREQYF. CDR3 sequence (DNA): TGTGCCATCAGTGATAGAAGTGACTCGCGGGAGCAGTACTTC.

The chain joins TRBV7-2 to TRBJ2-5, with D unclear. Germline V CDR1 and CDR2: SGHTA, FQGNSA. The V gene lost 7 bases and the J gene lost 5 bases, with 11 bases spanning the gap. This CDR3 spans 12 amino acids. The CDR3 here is CASKKSAETQYF. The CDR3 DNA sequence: TGTGCCAGCAAGAAAAGTGCGGAGACCCAGTACTTC.

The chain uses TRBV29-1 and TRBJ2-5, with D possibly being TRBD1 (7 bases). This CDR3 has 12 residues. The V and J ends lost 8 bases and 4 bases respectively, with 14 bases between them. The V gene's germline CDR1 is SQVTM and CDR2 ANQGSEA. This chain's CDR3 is CSYYRGGETQYF. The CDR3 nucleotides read TGCAGCTACTACAGGGGAGGAGAGACCCAGTACTTC.

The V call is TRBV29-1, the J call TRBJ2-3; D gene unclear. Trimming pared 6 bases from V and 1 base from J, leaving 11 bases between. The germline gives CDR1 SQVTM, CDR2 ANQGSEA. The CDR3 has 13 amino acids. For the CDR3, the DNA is TGCAGCGTCCAGCCTTCCGGCACAGATACGCAGTATTTT. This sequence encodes CSVQPSGTDTQYF.